This TCR beta chain was sequenced during a study of esophageal squamous cell carcinoma under preoperative chemotherapy. Study findings and constraints: Abundant clones tended to shrink rather than expand after paclitaxel-nedaplatin.

Time point specified: after preoperative PTX-NDP chemotherapy. TCRdb analysed the PCR reads with MiXCR anew, one entry per CDR3 protein. The sample contains 15,000 to 20,000 distinct CDR3 sequences, approximately 44% of which appear only once. The germline V gene encodes CDR1 SGHVS and CDR2 FNYEAQ. The CDR3 consists of 15 residues. With regard to this clonotype: Its antigen is currently unknown. The junction shows a germline mismatch at one end, possibly a read error.

The TCR comes from a human donor with esophageal squamous cell carcinoma. The donor label of this sample is uncertain. V and J are TRBV7-6 and TRBJ2-3; D is undetermined. Sampling was done from a patient given preoperative chemotherapy. DNA of the CDR3: TGTGCCAGCAGCTTAGCGGGCGTTAGCACCGATACGCAGTTTTTT. Its translation: CASSLAGVSTDTQFF.